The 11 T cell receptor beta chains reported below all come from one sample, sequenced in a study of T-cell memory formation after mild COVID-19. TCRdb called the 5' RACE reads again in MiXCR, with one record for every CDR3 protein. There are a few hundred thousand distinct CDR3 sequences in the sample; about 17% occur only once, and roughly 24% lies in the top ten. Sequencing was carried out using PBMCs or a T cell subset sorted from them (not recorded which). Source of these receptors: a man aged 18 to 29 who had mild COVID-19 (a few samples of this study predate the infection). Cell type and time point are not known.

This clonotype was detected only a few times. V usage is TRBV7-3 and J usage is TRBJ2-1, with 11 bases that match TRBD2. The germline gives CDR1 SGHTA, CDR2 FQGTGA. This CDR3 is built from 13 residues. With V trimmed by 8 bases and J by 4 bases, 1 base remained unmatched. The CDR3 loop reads CASGTSGYNEQFF. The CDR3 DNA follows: TGTGCCAGCGGGACTAGCGGTTACAATGAGCAGTTCTTC.

CDR3 residues: CATSTRGRNIQYF. The CDR3 DNA reads TGTGCCACCAGTACACGGGGTCGAAACATTCAGTACTTC. The chain employs TRBV15 and TRBJ2-4, with D possibly TRBD2 on 5 matching bases. CDR1 is LNHNV and CDR2 is YYDKDF in the germline V gene (reference sequence). This CDR3 is built from 13 residues. V lost 6 bases and J 6 bases, leaving 12 bases between the germline ends. The complete variable domain, with remaining parts taken from reference TRBV15 and TRBJ2-4, reads DAMVIQNPRYQVTQFGKPVTLSCSQTLNHNVMYWYQQKSSQAPKLLFHYYDKDFNNEADTPDNFQSRRPNTSFCFLDIRSPGLGDTAMYLCATSTRGRNIQYFGAGTRLSVL.

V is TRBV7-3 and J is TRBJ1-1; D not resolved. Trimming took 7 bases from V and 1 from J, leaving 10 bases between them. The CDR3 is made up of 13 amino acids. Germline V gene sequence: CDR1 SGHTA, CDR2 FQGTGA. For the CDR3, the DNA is TGTGCCAGCAAATTGGAGGGGAACACTGAAGCTTTCTTT. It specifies CASKLEGNTEAFF.

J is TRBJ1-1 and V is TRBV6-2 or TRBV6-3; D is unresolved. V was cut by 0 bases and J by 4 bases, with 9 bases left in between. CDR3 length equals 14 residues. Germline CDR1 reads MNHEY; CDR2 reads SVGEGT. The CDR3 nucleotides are TGTGCCAGCAGTTACTCGATCGGCGGCACTGAAGCTTTCTTT. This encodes CASSYSIGGTEAFF.

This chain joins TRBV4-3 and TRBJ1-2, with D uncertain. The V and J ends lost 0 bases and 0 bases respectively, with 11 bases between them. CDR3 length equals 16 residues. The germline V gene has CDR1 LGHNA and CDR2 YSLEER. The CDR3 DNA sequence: TGCGCCAGCAGCCAAGATGTAGTTGCCTCTAACTATGGCTACACCTTC. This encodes CASSQDVVASNYGYTF.

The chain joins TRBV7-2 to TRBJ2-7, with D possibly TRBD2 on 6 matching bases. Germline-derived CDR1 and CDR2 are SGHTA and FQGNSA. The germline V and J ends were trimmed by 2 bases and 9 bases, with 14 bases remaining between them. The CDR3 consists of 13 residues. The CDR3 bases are TGTGCCAGCAGCTTAATCGGAGGGCCCGGGCAGTACTTC. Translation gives CASSLIGGPGQYF.

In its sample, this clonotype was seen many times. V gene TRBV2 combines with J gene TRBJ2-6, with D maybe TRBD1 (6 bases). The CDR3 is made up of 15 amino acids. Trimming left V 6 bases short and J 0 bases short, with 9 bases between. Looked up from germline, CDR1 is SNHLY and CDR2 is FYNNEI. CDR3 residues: CASSRDNSGANVLTF. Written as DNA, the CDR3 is TGTGCCAGCAGCCGGGACAACTCTGGGGCCAACGTCCTGACTTTC.

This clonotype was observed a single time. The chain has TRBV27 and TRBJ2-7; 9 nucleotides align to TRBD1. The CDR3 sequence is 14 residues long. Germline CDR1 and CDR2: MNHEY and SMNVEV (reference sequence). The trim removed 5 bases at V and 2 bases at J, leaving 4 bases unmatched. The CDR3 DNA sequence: TGTGCCAGCAGTCCCTGGGACAGGGCCTACGAGCAGTACTTC. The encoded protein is CASSPWDRAYEQYF.

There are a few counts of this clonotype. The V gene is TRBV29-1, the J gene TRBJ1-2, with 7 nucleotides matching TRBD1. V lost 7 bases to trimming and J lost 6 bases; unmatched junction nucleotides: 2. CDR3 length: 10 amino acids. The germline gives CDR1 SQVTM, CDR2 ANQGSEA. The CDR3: CSAGTDGYTF. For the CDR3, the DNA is TGCAGCGCGGGGACAGATGGCTACACCTTC.

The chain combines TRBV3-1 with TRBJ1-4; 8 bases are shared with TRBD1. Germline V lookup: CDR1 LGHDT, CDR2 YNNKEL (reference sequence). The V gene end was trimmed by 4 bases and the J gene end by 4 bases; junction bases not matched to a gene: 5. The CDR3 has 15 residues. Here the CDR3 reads CASSLGQGLNEKLFF. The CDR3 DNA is TGTGCCAGCAGCCTCGGACAGGGCCTTAATGAAAAACTGTTTTTT.

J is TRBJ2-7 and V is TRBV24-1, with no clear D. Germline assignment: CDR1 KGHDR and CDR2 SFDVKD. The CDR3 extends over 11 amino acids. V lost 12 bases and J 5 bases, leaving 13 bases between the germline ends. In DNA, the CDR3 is TGTGCCGCGTCCGCGGATCACGAGCAGTACTTC. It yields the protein CAASADHEQYF.